This T cell receptor beta chain was sequenced for a study of T cell repertoires in cytomegalovirus infection. Study-level findings and limits: Predominance within the ex vivo response was attributable to HLA-C-restricted CMV-specific TCR beta clonotypes. Pooled public TCR beta family frequency picked out CMV carriers with the relevant HLA.

TCRdb reprocessed the reads with MiXCR, giving one entry per CDR3 protein. The sample has 480,000 or so distinct CDR3 sequences; about 11% are singletons. There are many counts of this clonotype. Its matching antigen is unknown. The germline V gene encodes CDR1 MDHEN and CDR2 SYDVKM. The CDR3 is 14 amino acids. The V end was cut by 3 bases, the J end by 8 bases, with 16 bases between. The chain joins TRBV28 to TRBJ1-2; unclear D gene. The sample taken for sequencing was PBMCs. This receptor was taken from a human donor in good health (CMV status not recorded). Some clones in this sample may be carry-over from other donors' samples. CDR3: CASSFGRLLSGYTF. The CDR3 nucleotides are TGTGCCAGCAGTTTTGGTCGGCTTCTGAGCGGCTACACCTTC.